A single T cell receptor (beta chain) is shown here with its context. There were between 1 and 8 samples from each patient, taken pretreatment and on-treatment. The sample comes from a study of PD-L1 blockade in urothelial cancer. Study-wide context: Between 0 and 3 chemotherapy regimens preceded treatment for each patient.

Clones were read by immunoSEQ multiplex PCR, and TCRdb kept only the in-frame ones, dropping some. This table has 45,000 to 50,000 clones, about 87% appearing once. The specimen was PBMCs, collected around atezolizumab (anti-PD-L1) treatment. The clonotype comes from a man older than 75 with urothelial cancer.

CDR3 sequence: CSVTKSTGELFF. CDR3 nucleotide sequence: TGCAGCGTAACGAAGAGCACCGGGGAGCTGTTTTTT. The chain joins TRBV29-1 to TRBJ2-2, with unresolved D. The CDR3 length is 12 residues. The germline gives CDR1 SQVTM, CDR2 ANQGSEA. Between the trimmed V and J ends, which lost 6 bases and 4 bases, there was a span of 9 bases.